The rows below give T cell receptor beta chains drawn from one sample of a study of blood T cell repertoires in COVID-19. The method was immunoSEQ multiplex PCR; TCRdb's version includes in-frame clones alone and lacks a portion of them. The data show around 15,000 clones, around 91% seen once. The sequencing sample was made of peripheral blood. Receptors were obtained from a man in his sixties with active COVID-19. Both conserved end residues are part of each CDR3. A D gene is named only where the DNA matches it firmly.

TRBV2	.	TRBJ2-5	CASSEDDLTWGRETQYF	TGTGCCAGCAGTGAAGACGACTTGACCTGGGGGAGGGAGACCCAGTACTTC
TRBV11-2	TRBD2	TRBJ2-7	CASSPILRNRGTTYEQYF	TGTGCCAGCAGCCCAATTTTGCGAAACCGTGGGACTACCTACGAGCAGTACTTC
TRBV19	TRBD1	TRBJ1-6	CASRPGQPNSPLHF	TGTGCCAGTAGGCCGGGACAGCCTAATTCACCCCTCCACTTT
TRBV19	.	TRBJ1-1	CASHPAGNTEAFF	TGTGCCAGCCACCCGGCAGGGAACACTGAAGCTTTCTTT
TRBV3-1/TRBV3-2	.	TRBJ1-4	CASSQFREGKLFF	TGTGCCAGCAGCCAATTCAGGGAAGGAAAACTGTTTTTT
TRBV5-1	TRBD2	TRBJ2-1	CASSLELAGAIVNEQFF	TGCGCCAGCAGCTTGGAGCTAGCGGGGGCCATCGTGAATGAGCAGTTCTTC
TRBV9	TRBD1	TRBJ2-3	CAGGQGSTDTQYF	TGTGCCGGCGGACAGGGCTCCACAGATACGCAGTATTTT
TRBV18	.	TRBJ1-4	CASSPPAQGNEKLFF	TGTGCCAGCTCACCACCCGCCCAGGGGAATGAAAAACTGTTTTTT
TRBV4-2	TRBD1	TRBJ1-1	CASSRGDSSNTEAFF	TGTGCCAGCAGCCGGGGGGACAGCTCGAACACTGAAGCTTTCTTT
TRBV9	TRBD2	TRBJ2-1	CASSVGTSGGFNEQFF	TGTGCCAGCAGCGTAGGAACTAGCGGGGGGTTCAATGAGCAGTTCTTC
TRBV15	TRBD1	TRBJ2-3	CATSRGRTGEGGRTDTQYF	TGTGCCACCAGCAGAGGCCGGACAGGGGAGGGGGGTAGGACAGATACGCAGTATTTT
TRBV7-8	.	TRBJ2-3	CASSLGRGDTQYF	TGTGCCAGCAGCTTAGGAAGGGGAGATACGCAGTATTTT
TRBV19	.	TRBJ1-5	CASTDRGRGNQPQHF	TGTGCCAGTACCGATCGGGGTAGGGGCAATCAGCCCCAGCATTTT
TRBV5-8	TRBD1	TRBJ1-5	CASSSGTGGNQPQHF	TGTGCCAGCAGTTCCGGGACAGGGGGCAATCAGCCCCAGCATTTT
TRBV13	.	TRBJ2-1	CASSFGTFQSYNEQFF	TGTGCCAGCAGCTTCGGGACTTTCCAATCCTACAATGAGCAGTTCTTC
TRBV29-1	TRBD1	TRBJ1-2	CSVERQGNYGYTF	TGCAGCGTTGAGCGACAGGGGAACTATGGCTACACCTTC
TRBV3-1/TRBV3-2	TRBD2	TRBJ2-3	CASSQDRIPGGGTDTQYF	TGTGCCAGCAGCCAAGATCGTATCCCTGGCGGGGGGACAGATACGCAGTATTTT